This T cell receptor (beta chain) emerged from a study of human T cells and chemical hapten exposure. This clonotype was counted many times. Time point specified: patch test 1, 2 weeks after DPC sensitization. The treatment here: therapeutic diphenylcyclopropenone sensitization with weekly scalp DPC. Blood sampling preceded each patch test application. A single record per CDR3 protein comes from TCRdb applying MiXCR to the RACE reads. The table has about 380,000 distinct CDR3 sequences, approximately 5.1% seen once; the top ten hold around 2.3%. This TCR was recovered from a woman between 50 and 59 years old with alopecia areata. Some clones in this sample may be carry-over from other donors' samples. The source material was whole blood, sampled in connection with sensitization to the hapten diphenylcyclopropenone (DPC).

In DNA, the CDR3 is TGTGCCAGCAGTGGAGACCCCACAGATACGCAGTATTTT. Its translation is CASSGDPTDTQYF. The J gene is TRBJ2-3, the V gene TRBV6-1, with D unclear. Germline V lookup: CDR1 MNHNS, CDR2 SASEGT. There are 13 residues in the CDR3. Trimming removed 4 bases from V and 2 bases from J, with 7 bases in between.